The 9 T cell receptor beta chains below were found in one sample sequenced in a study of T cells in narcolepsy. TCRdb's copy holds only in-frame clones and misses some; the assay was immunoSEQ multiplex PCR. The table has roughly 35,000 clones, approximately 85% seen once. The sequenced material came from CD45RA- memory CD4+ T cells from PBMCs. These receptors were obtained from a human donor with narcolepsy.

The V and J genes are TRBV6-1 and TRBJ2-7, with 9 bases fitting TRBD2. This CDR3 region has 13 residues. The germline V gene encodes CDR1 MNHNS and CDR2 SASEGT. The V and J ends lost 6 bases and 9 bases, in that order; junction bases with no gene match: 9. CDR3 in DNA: TGTGCCAGCAGGGAGAGCGGGGGGAAGCGGCAGTACTTC. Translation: CASRESGGKRQYF.

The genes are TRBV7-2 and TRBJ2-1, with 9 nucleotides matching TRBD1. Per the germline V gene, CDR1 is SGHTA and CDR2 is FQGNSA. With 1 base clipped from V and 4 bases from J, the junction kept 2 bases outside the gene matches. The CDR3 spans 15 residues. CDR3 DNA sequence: TGTGCCAGCAGCTTAGGACAGGGGGGTTACAATGAGCAGTTCTTC. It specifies CASSLGQGGYNEQFF. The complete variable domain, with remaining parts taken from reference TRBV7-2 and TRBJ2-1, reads GAGVSQSPSNKVTEKGKDVELRCDPISGHTALYWYRQSLGQGLEFLIYFQGNSAPDKSGLPSDRFSAERTGGSVSTLTIQRTQQEDSAVYLCASSLGQGGYNEQFFGPGTRLTVL.

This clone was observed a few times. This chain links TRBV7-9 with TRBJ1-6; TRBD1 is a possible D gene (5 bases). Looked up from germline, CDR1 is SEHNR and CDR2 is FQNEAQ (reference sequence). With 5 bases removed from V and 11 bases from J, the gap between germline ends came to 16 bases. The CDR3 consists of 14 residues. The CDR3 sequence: CASSRDFESTPLHF. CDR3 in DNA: TGTGCCAGCAGCCGGGACTTCGAGAGTACACCCCTCCACTTT.

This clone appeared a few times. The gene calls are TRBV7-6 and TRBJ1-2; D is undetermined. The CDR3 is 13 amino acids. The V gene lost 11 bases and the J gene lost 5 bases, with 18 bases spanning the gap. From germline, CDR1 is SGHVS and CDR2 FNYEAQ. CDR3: CASRGRSGYGYTF. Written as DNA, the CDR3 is TGTGCCTCGCGCGGCAGGAGTGGGTATGGCTACACCTTC.

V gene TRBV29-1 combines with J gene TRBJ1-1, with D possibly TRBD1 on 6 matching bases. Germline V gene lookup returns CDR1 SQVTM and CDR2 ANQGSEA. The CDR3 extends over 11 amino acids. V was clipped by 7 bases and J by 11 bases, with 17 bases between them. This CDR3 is CSARNRALAFF. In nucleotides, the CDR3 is TGCAGCGCCAGGAACAGGGCTCTTGCTTTCTTT.

The CDR3 DNA is TGTGCCAGCAGCCAGACTCACTCTGGAAACACCATATATTTT. Amino acids: CASSQTHSGNTIYF. The chain combines TRBV6-1 with TRBJ1-3, with no clear D. The CDR3 is 14 residues long. Germline-derived CDR1 and CDR2 are MNHNS and SASEGT. V was clipped by 6 bases and J by 0 bases, with 9 bases between them.

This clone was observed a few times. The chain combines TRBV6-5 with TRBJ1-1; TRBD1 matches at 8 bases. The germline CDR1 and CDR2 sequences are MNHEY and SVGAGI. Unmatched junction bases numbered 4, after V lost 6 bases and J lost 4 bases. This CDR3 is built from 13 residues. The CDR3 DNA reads TGTGCCAGCAGATCCACAGGGGGCACTGAAGCTTTCTTT. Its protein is CASRSTGGTEAFF.

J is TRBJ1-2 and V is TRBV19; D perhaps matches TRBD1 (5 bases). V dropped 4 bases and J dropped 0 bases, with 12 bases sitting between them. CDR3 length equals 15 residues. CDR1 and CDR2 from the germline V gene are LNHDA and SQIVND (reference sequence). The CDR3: CASSNTAGTNYGYTF. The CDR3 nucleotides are TGTGCCAGTAGTAATACCGCAGGGACTAACTATGGCTACACCTTC.

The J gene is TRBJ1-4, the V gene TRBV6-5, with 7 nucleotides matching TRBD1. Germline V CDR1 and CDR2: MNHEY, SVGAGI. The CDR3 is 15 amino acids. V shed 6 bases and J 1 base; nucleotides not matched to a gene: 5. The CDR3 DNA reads TGTGCCAGCAGCATCGACAGGGTAACTAATGAAAAACTGTTTTTT. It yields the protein CASSIDRVTNEKLFF.